What follows are 3 T cell receptor beta chains derived from one specimen sequenced in a study of OX40 agonist ivuxolimab in advanced cancers. Here immunoSEQ multiplex PCR was the method, and the copy in TCRdb shows in-frame clones only, minus some. The sample consists of roughly 28,000 clones, less than 90% of them appearing once. Sample: CD4+ or CD8+ T cells sorted from blood, taken in a trial of the OX40 agonist ivuxolimab. Receptor source: an adult with an advanced solid tumor such as melanoma, head and neck, liver or kidney cancer.

The V and J genes are TRBV10-3 and TRBJ2-1, with TRBD2 identical over 8 bases. Per germline, CDR1 ENHRY and CDR2 SYGVKD. The CDR3 extends over 13 amino acids. The junction had 4 bases not matched to a gene; V was cut back by 7 bases and J by 5 bases. The CDR3 protein is CAITTSGNNEQFF. The CDR3 coding sequence is TGTGCCATCACAACTAGCGGTAACAATGAGCAGTTCTTC.

The chain combines TRBV2 with TRBJ2-7; D remains ambiguous. Trimming took 8 bases from V and 4 from J, leaving 6 bases between them. CDR1 is SNHLY and CDR2 is FYNNEI in the germline V gene. This CDR3 has 10 residues. CDR3 residues: CASVEYEQYF. The CDR3 region has the DNA TGTGCCAGCGTGGAGTACGAGCAGTACTTC.

V usage is TRBV27 and J usage is TRBJ2-1, with 7 bases matching TRBD1. The CDR3 runs to 14 residues. Looked up from germline, CDR1 is MNHEY and CDR2 is SMNVEV (reference sequence). V was pared by 5 bases and J by 4 bases, with 5 bases of the junction left unmatched. In DNA, the CDR3 is TGTGCCAGCAGTCCCGGACAGGTGTACAATGAGCAGTTCTTC. It codes for CASSPGQVYNEQFF.